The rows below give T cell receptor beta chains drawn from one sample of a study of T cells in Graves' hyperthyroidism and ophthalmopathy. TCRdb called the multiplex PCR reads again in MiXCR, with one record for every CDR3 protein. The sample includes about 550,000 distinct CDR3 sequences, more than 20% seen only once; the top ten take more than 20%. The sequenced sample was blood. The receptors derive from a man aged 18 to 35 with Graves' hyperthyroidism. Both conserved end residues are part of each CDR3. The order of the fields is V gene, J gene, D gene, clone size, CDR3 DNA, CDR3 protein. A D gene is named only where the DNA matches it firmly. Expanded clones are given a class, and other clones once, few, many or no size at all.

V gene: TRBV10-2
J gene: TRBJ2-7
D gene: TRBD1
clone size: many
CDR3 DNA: TGCGCCAGCAGAGAAACGGGACAGCCGAGGTACGAGCAGTACTTC
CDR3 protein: CASRETGQPRYEQYF

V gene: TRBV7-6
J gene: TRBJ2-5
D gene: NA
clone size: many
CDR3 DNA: TGTGCCAGCAGCTTACCGGGTACGGGAGAGACCCAGTACTTC
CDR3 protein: CASSLPGTGETQYF

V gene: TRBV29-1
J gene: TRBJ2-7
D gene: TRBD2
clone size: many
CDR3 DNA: TGCAGCGTTGTCGGGGGAGGGTCAACTGGGGAGCAGTACTTC
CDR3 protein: CSVVGGGSTGEQYF

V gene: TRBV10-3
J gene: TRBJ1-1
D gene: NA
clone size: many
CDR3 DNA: TGTGCCATCAGTGTGGGGCAGGTGAACACTGAAGCTTTCTTT
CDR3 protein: CAISVGQVNTEAFF

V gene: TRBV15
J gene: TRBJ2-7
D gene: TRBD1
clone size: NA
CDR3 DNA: TGTGCCACCAGCAGTCCAGACAGGGACTACGAGCAGTACTTC
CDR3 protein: CATSSPDRDYEQYF

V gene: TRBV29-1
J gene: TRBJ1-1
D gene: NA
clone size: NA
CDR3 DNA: TGCAGCGTCCACAAGGAGGAAACTGAAGCTTTCTTT
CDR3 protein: CSVHKEETEAFF

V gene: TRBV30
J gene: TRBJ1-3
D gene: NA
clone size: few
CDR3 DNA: TGTGCCTGGAGAATCCCCGGCCAGCGAAACACCATATATTTT
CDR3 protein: CAWRIPGQRNTIYF

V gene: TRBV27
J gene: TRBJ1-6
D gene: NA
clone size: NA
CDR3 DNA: TGTGCCAGCAAGAAACCGTTCAATTCACCCCTCCACTTT
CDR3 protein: CASKKPFNSPLHF

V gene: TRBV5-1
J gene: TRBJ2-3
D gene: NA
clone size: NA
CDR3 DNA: TGCGCCAGCAGCTTGGTGCCAGCGTCAAGCACAGATACGCAGTATTTT
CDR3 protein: CASSLVPASSTDTQYF

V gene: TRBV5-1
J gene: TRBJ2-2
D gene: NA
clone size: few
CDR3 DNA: TGCGCCAGCAGCGTATACAGGGAGGACGGGGAGCTGTTTTTT
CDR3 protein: CASSVYREDGELFF

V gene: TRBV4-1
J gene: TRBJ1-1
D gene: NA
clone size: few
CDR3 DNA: TGCGCCAGCAGCCAAGCCCTGACAGTGAACACTGAAGCTTTCTTT
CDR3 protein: CASSQALTVNTEAFF

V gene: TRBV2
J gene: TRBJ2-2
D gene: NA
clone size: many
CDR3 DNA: TGTGCCAGCAAGGGTAGAGGCGGGGAGCTGTTTTTT
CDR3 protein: CASKGRGGELFF

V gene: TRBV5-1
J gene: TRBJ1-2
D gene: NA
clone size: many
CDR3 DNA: TGCGCCAGCAGCTTCCAGGGCGCGGATGGCTACACCTTC
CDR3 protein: CASSFQGADGYTF

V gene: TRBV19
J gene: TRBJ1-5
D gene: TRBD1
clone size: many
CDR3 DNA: TGTGCCAGCAGGACAGGGGCGTCACAGCCCCAGCATTTT
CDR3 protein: CASRTGASQPQHF

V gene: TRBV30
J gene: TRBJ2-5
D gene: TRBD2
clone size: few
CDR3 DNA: TGTGCCTGGAGTGGAGGACTAGCAGATAAAGAGACCCAGTACTTC
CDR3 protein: CAWSGGLADKETQYF

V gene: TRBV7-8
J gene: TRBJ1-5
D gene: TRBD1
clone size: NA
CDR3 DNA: TGTGCCAGCAGCTTCTTACAGGGGCCGAGTCAGCCCCAGCATTTT
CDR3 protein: CASSFLQGPSQPQHF

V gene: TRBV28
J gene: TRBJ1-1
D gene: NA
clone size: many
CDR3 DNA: TGTGCCAGCAGTTCAAATGGGCTAAACACTGAAGCTTTCTTT
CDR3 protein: CASSSNGLNTEAFF

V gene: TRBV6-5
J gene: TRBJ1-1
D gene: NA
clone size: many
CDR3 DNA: TGTGCCAGCAGTTACGCCAGGGTTTACCGGGGCACTGAAGCTTTCTTT
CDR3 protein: CASSYARVYRGTEAFF

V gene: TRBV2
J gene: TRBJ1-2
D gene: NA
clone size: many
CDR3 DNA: TGTGCCAGCAGGTACAGCTATGGCTACACCTTC
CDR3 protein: CASRYSYGYTF

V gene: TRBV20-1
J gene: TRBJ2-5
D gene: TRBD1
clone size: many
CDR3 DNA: TGCAGTGCTAGAGGGGACAGGGGCCCAAGGGGGACCCAGTACTTC
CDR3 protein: CSARGDRGPRGTQYF

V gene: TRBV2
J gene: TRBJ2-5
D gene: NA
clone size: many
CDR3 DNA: TGTGCCAGCAGTGCGACTTTACAAGAGACCCAGTACTTC
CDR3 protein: CASSATLQETQYF

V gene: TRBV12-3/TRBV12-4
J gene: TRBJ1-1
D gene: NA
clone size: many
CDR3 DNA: TGTGCCAGCAGAGACTCGGGACTCCTGGATGAAGCTTTCTTT
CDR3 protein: CASRDSGLLDEAFF

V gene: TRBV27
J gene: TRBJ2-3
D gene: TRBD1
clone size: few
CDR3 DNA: TGTGCCAGCATCGGAGACAGGGTCGGCACAGATACGCAGTATTTT
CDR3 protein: CASIGDRVGTDTQYF

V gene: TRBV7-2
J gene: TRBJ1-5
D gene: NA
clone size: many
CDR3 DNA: TGTGCCAGCAGCTGGGGGGAGGGACAGCCCCAGCATTTT
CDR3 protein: CASSWGEGQPQHF

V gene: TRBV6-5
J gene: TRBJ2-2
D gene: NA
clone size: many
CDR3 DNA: TGTGCCAGCAGTTATGAGGGTGGTCAAGGGGAGCTGTTTTTT
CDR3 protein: CASSYEGGQGELFF

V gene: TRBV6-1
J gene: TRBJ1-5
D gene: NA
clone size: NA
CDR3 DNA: TGTGCCAGCAGCCTAACTCAGATCAATCAGCCCCAGCATTTT
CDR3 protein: CASSLTQINQPQHF

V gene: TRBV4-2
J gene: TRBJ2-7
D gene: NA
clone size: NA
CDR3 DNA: TGTGCCAGCAGCCAAGATAGGGAAGCCCCCTACGAGCAGTACTTC
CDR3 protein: CASSQDREAPYEQYF

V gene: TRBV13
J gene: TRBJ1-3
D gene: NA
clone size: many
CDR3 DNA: TGTGCCAGCAGCGGTGACCTCGCCGGAGGGAACACCATATATTTT
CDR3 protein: CASSGDLAGGNTIYF

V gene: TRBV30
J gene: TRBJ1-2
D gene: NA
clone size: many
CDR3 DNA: TGTGCCTGGAGACAGGGCGATGGCTACACCTTC
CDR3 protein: CAWRQGDGYTF

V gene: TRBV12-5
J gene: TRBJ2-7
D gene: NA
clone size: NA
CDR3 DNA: TGTGCTAGTGGTACCGCCGACAGAAACTACGAGCAGTACTTC
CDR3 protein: CASGTADRNYEQYF

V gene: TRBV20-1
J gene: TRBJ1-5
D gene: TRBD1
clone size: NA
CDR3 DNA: TGCAGTGCACCCGGGACAGGGGGCTATAGCAATCAGCCCCAGCATTTT
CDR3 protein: CSAPGTGGYSNQPQHF

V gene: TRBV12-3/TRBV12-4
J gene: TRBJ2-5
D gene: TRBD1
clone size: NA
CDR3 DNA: TGTGCCAGCAGTGTCTCCGGGACAGGGGGAGAGACCCAGTACTTC
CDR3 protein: CASSVSGTGGETQYF

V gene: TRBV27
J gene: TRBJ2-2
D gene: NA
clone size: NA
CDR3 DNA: TGTGCCAGCAGTTTATCGTGGTTCGCGAACACCGGGGAGCTGTTTTTT
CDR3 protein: CASSLSWFANTGELFF

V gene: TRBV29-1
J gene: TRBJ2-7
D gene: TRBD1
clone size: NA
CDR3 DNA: TGCAGCGTAGCTTCGGGACAGGGGGCCCCCAACGAGCAGTACTTC
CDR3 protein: CSVASGQGAPNEQYF

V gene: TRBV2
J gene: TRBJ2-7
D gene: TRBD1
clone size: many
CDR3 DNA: TGTGCCAGCGGGACAGTCAACTACGAGCAGTACTTC
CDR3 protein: CASGTVNYEQYF

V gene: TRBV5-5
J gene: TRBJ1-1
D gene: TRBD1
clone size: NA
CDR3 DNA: TGTGCCAGCACCGGCAGGGGGGCGGTGAACACTGAAGCTTTCTTT
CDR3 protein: CASTGRGAVNTEAFF

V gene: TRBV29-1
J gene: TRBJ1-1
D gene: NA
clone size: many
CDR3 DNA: TGCAGCGTTGAGGGATTTGAAGCTTTCTTT
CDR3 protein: CSVEGFEAFF

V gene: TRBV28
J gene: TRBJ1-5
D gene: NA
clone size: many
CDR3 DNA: TGTGCCAGCGGCACCTGGGACAGCAATCAGCCCCAGCATTTT
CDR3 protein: CASGTWDSNQPQHF

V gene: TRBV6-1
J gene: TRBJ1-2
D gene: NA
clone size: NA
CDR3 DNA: TGTGCCAGCAGACACCGAGGGCCCTCCTCAAGAAATGGCTACACCTTC
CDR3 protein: CASRHRGPSSRNGYTF

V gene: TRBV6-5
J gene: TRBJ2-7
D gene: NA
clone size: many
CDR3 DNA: TGTGCCAGCAGCCACTTCCCCCCCGGCGAGCAGTACTTC
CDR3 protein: CASSHFPPGEQYF

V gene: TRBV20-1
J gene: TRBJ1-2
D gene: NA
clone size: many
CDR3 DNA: TGCAGTGCCACCTGGGGGGCTAACTATGGCTACACCTTC
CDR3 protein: CSATWGANYGYTF

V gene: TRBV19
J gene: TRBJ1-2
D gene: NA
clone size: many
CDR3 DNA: TGTGCCAGTAGTATGGACGGAGATTTCTATGGCTACACCTTC
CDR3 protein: CASSMDGDFYGYTF

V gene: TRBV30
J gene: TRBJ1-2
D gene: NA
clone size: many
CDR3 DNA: TGTGCCTGGGATACTGATTACAGGAGTCCCTATGGCTACACCTTC
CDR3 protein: CAWDTDYRSPYGYTF

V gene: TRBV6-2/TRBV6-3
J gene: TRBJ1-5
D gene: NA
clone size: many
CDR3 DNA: TGTGCCAGCAGCATAACTTGGTATCAGCCCCAGCATTTT
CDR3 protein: CASSITWYQPQHF